These 21 T cell receptor beta chains were sequenced from one sample in a study of control samples from healthy donors and cancer patients. The table came from immunoSEQ multiplex PCR; TCRdb's copy has only in-frame clones and leaves some out. Of 45,000 or so clones listed, approximately 89% are singletons. Sequencing input: PBMCs. The receptors were gathered from a woman aged 60-70 years with lung cancer.

The chain employs TRBV12-3 or TRBV12-4 and TRBJ2-7; D is uncertain. V was clipped by 4 bases and J by 4 bases, with 5 bases between them. The CDR3 is made up of 11 amino acids. This CDR3 reads CASSSPYEQYF. The DNA of the CDR3 is TGTGCCAGCAGTTCACCGTACGAGCAGTACTTC.

This clone was seen just once. The CDR3 DNA sequence: TGTGCCAGCAGCCTAGGATACGGATACGAGCAGTACTTC. It codes for CASSLGYGYEQYF. The gene calls are TRBV7-3 and TRBJ2-7; D is uncertain. In germline, CDR1 is SGHTA, CDR2 FQGTGA. Trimming took off 5 bases at V and 4 bases at J, with 12 bases between the two ends. The CDR3 has 13 residues.

The rearrangement uses TRBV19 and TRBJ2-7; D not certain. Trimming shortened V by 5 bases and J by 2 bases, and 13 bases separated the two germline ends. The germline V gene encodes CDR1 LNHDA and CDR2 SQIVND (reference sequence). This CDR3 contains 14 residues. CDR3 sequence reads: CASSPRGWTYEQYF. CDR3 sequence (DNA): TGTGCCAGTAGTCCCCGCGGTTGGACCTACGAGCAGTACTTC.

The CDR3 sequence: CATSYDQGGTGELFF. CDR3 bases: TGTGCCACCAGCTACGACCAGGGAGGCACCGGGGAGCTGTTTTTT. The chain carries TRBV24-1 and TRBJ2-2; tentatively, D is TRBD2 (6 bases). The ends were cut back, 7 bases at V and 4 bases at J, with 15 bases in the middle. This CDR3 has 15 amino acids. Germline V gene data show CDR1 as KGHDR and CDR2 as SFDVKD.

In its sample, this clone was seen once. V usage is TRBV23-1 and J usage is TRBJ2-1; unclear D gene. TRBV23-1 is annotated as an ORF whose role is uncertain. CDR3 size: 14 residues. V was clipped by 10 bases and J by 4 bases, with 17 bases between them. CDR3 protein: CAIPSPERYNEQFF. CDR3 DNA: TGCGCCATCCCAAGTCCGGAGCGTTACAATGAGCAGTTCTTC.

This clone appeared a single time. The chain joins TRBV27 to TRBJ2-3; D is uncertain. Germline V gene sequence: CDR1 MNHEY, CDR2 SMNVEV (reference sequence). The CDR3 is made up of 15 amino acids. The V gene lost 6 bases and the J gene lost 2 bases, with 15 bases spanning the gap. The CDR3: CASSAWEGYTDTQYF. The CDR3, as DNA: TGTGCCAGCAGCGCGTGGGAAGGGTACACAGATACGCAGTATTTT.

The J gene is TRBJ2-7, the V gene TRBV4-2, with TRBD2 as a possible D gene (6 bases). CDR3 size: 18 residues. Looked up from germline, CDR1 is LGHNA and CDR2 is YNFKEQ. Deletions cut 5 bases from V and 4 bases from J, with 27 bases between. The CDR3, as DNA: TGTGCCAGCAGCGGACTGTCCTCGCATCGGGGGTCCCTATACGAGCAGTACTTC. It yields the protein CASSGLSSHRGSLYEQYF.

The chain has TRBV4-2 and TRBJ2-1; 13 positions agree with TRBD2. This CDR3 spans 16 amino acids. Germline values: CDR1 LGHNA, CDR2 YNFKEQ. V lost 0 bases and J lost 5; bases outside the gene matches: 1. CDR3 nucleotide sequence: TGTGCCAGCAGCCAAGAAGGACTAGCGGGAGACAATGAGCAGTTCTTC. Protein: CASSQEGLAGDNEQFF.

The V and J genes are TRBV6-1 and TRBJ2-1, with a possible D match to TRBD2 (6 bases). The CDR3 has 15 amino acids. V was trimmed by 3 bases and J by 7 bases, leaving 16 bases between them. Per germline, CDR1 MNHNS and CDR2 SASEGT. In nucleotides, the CDR3 is TGTGCCAGCAGTGAGCGGGCCGATGGGAGGAATGAGCAGTTCTTC. Translation gives CASSERADGRNEQFF.

For the CDR3, the DNA is TGTGCCAGCAGCGGACGGTCGGATCAGCCCCAGCATTTT. This encodes CASSGRSDQPQHF. This rearrangement joins TRBV2 to TRBJ1-5; D is unclear. Germline assignment: CDR1 SNHLY and CDR2 FYNNEI. V lost 6 bases, J lost 5 bases, and 11 bases lay in between. This CDR3 comprises 13 residues.

This clone was observed a single time. This chain connects TRBV4-1 to TRBJ1-4; D is perhaps TRBD1 (5 bases). The CDR3 covers 15 residues. Germline V gene sequence: CDR1 MGHRA, CDR2 YSYEKL. V lost 0 bases and J 7 bases, leaving 12 bases between the germline ends. CDR3 amino acids: CASSQEEGRGEKLFF. CDR3 nucleotide sequence: TGCGCCAGCAGCCAAGAGGAGGGGAGAGGTGAAAAACTGTTTTTT.

This clone was detected only a few times. The chain couples TRBV9 to TRBJ2-5; the D gene could be TRBD1 or TRBD2 (5 bases each). Germline CDR1 reads SGDLS; CDR2 reads YYNGEE. V lost 4 bases and J 5 bases, leaving 15 bases between the germline ends. The CDR3 runs to 14 residues. The CDR3 reads CASSSRDGRETQYF. CDR3 nucleotides: TGTGCCAGCAGCTCCCGGGACGGACGGGAGACCCAGTACTTC.

The V call is TRBV7-2, the J call TRBJ2-2; 12 nucleotides agree with TRBD2. Germline CDR1 and CDR2: SGHTA and FQGNSA. The CDR3 consists of 15 residues. After removal of 11 bases from V and 0 bases from J, the junction contained 4 bases not matched to a gene. For the CDR3, the DNA is TGTGCCGGCGGACTAGCGGGACCGAACACCGGGGAGCTGTTTTTT. It encodes CAGGLAGPNTGELFF.

The table lists this clone with a count of one. The chain carries TRBV13 and TRBJ2-7; 13 bases are a match to TRBD2. The CDR3 is 17 residues long. The junction had 10 bases not matched to a gene; V was cut back by 5 bases and J by 3 bases. Germline CDR1 reads PRHDT; CDR2 reads FYEKMQ (reference sequence). The CDR3 DNA reads TGTGCCAGCAGCCCCGGACCGGGACTAGCGGGATTCTACGAGCAGTACTTC. Amino acids: CASSPGPGLAGFYEQYF.

This clone showed up just once. The gene calls are TRBV7-2 and TRBJ2-7; TRBD2 is a possible D gene (5 bases). Germline V CDR1 and CDR2: SGHTA, FQGNSA. Trimming shortened V by 2 bases and J by 3 bases, and 11 bases separated the two germline ends. The CDR3 contains 14 residues. The DNA of the CDR3 is TGTGCCAGCAGCTTATTCGCGGGCGGCTACGAGCAGTACTTC. Translating gives CASSLFAGGYEQYF.

The V gene is TRBV18, the J gene TRBJ1-2; D is perhaps TRBD1 (5 bases). The CDR3 loop spans 15 amino acids. V was pared by 0 bases and J by 2 bases, with 10 bases between. Germline V gives CDR1 KGHSH, CDR2 LQKENI. DNA of the CDR3: TGTGCCAGCTCACCACCCACAGGATTAAACTATGGCTACACCTTC. Protein sequence: CASSPPTGLNYGYTF.

The genes are TRBV15 and TRBJ2-2; tentatively, D is TRBD2 (5 bases). Germline-derived CDR1 and CDR2 are LNHNV and YYDKDF (reference sequence). CDR3 size: 15 residues. The V end lost 6 bases, the J end lost 6 bases, and 17 bases lay between the germline ends. CDR3 sequence reads: CATRMSLSGSGELFF. The CDR3 coding sequence is TGTGCCACCAGAATGAGTTTAAGCGGTTCCGGGGAGCTGTTTTTT.

The rearrangement links TRBV3-1 (or the pseudogene TRBV3-2) to TRBJ1-4, with D uncertain. From germline, CDR1 is LGHDT and CDR2 YNNKEL (reference sequence). V dropped 0 bases and J dropped 4 bases, with 15 bases sitting between them. The length of the CDR3 is 17 residues. As DNA, the CDR3 is TGTGCCAGCAGCCAAGACAAGGGTCAGCCCTTTAATGAAAAACTGTTTTTT. It yields the protein CASSQDKGQPFNEKLFF.

CDR3 protein: CASSLEGQGVWQKGYTF. The CDR3 DNA reads TGTGCCAGCAGCTTAGAGGGACAGGGAGTGTGGCAGAAGGGCTACACCTTC. This rearrangement joins TRBV7-9 to TRBJ1-2, with 9 nucleotides matching TRBD1. Germline V lookup: CDR1 SEHNR, CDR2 FQNEAQ (reference sequence). This CDR3 spans 17 amino acids. J lost 8 bases, V lost 1 base, and 14 bases had no gene match.

The genes are TRBV19 and TRBJ2-3, with D possibly called TRBD1 or TRBD2 (6 bases each). CDR1 is LNHDA, CDR2 SQIVND, per germline (reference sequence). The V gene lost 3 bases and the J gene lost 0 bases, with 10 bases spanning the gap. The CDR3 has 15 residues. In nucleotides, the CDR3 is TGTGCCAGTAGTATGGGAGGACAGAGCACAGATACGCAGTATTTT. Residues: CASSMGGQSTDTQYF.

This chain's CDR3 is CASSYLGSGKGQPQHF. The CDR3 DNA follows: TGTGCCAGCAGTTATCTGGGGTCGGGTAAAGGACAGCCCCAGCATTTT. This sequence joins TRBV5-6 and TRBJ1-5; the D is unclear. V was shortened by 5 bases and J by 7 bases, with 22 bases between the two germline ends. The CDR3 is 16 residues long. The germline CDR1 and CDR2 sequences are SGHDT and YYEEEE. Drawing the rest from reference TRBV5-6 and TRBJ1-5, the complete variable domain is DAGVTQSPTHLIKTRGQQVTLRCSPKSGHDTVSWYQQALGQGPQFIFQYYEEEERQRGNFPDRFSGHQFPNYSSELNVNALLLGDSALYLCASSYLGSGKGQPQHFGDGTRLSIL.